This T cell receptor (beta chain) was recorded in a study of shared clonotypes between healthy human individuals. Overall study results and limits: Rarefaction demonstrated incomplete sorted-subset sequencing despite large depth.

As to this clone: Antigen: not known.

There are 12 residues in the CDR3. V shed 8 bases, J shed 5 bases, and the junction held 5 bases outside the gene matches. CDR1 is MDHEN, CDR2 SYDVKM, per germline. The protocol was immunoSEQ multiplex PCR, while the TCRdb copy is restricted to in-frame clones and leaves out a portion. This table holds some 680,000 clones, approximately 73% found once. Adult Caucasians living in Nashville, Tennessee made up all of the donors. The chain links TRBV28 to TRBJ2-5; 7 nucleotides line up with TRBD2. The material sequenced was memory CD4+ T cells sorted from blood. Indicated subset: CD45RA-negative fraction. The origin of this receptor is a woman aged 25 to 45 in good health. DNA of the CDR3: TGTGCCAGCGGGAGGGAGGGGGAGACCCAGTACTTC. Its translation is CASGREGETQYF.